What follows are 10 T cell receptor beta chains derived from one specimen sequenced in a study of shared clonotypes between healthy human individuals. Repertoires were generated with immunoSEQ multiplex PCR, while TCRdb's copy carries only in-frame clones and drops some. The profile covers some 2,500,000 clones, with roughly 92% appearing a single time and around 0.35% taken by the ten largest. What was sequenced was naive CD4+ T cells from PBMCs. As for subset: CD45RA+ positively selected. These receptors were taken from a young man in good health. Some clones in this sample may be carry-over from other donors' samples.

J is TRBJ2-3 and V is TRBV5-4; possible D gene TRBD2, 6 bases. Between the trimmed V and J ends, which lost 2 bases and 4 bases, there was a span of 17 bases. The germline V gene encodes CDR1 SGHNT and CDR2 YYREEE (reference sequence). This CDR3 has 16 amino acids. The CDR3 nucleotides are TGTGCCAGCAGCTTTCTAGCGCGAGGCCCCCCAGATACGCAGTATTTT. As protein: CASSFLARGPPDTQYF. The full variable domain, its missing parts supplied by reference TRBV5-4 and TRBJ2-3, is ETGVTQSPTHLIKTRGQQVTLRCSSQSGHNTVSWYQQALGQGPQFIFQYYREEENGRGNFPPRFSGLQFPNYSSELNVNALELDDSALYLCASSFLARGPPDTQYFGPGTRLTVL.

The rearrangement joins TRBV11-2 to TRBJ1-1, with TRBD1 as a possible D gene (5 bases). The CDR3 has 16 residues. V dropped 5 bases and J dropped 5 bases, with 21 bases sitting between them. CDR1 and CDR2 from the germline V gene are SGHAT and FQNNGV. The CDR3 is CASSLTLLRGGTEAFF. As DNA, the CDR3 is TGTGCCAGCAGCCTAACCCTGTTGAGGGGTGGTACTGAAGCTTTCTTT.

The gene calls are TRBV13 and TRBJ2-7; 7 bases map to TRBD2. Germline values: CDR1 PRHDT, CDR2 FYEKMQ (reference sequence). The CDR3 length is 16 residues. After removal of 2 bases from V and 4 bases from J, the junction contained 11 bases not matched to a gene. The CDR3 nucleotides read TGTGCCAGCAGCTTAAGGTCGGGAGGACTTATGTACGAGCAGTACTTC. It codes for CASSLRSGGLMYEQYF.

The gene calls are TRBV6-1 and TRBJ2-7; 9 bases align to TRBD2. The trim removed 4 bases at V and 3 bases at J, leaving 1 base unmatched. Germline CDR1 MNHNS, CDR2 SASEGT. This CDR3 region has 13 residues. CDR3 sequence (DNA): TGTGCCAGCAGTGTAGCGGGAGACTACGAGCAGTACTTC. Its translation: CASSVAGDYEQYF.

Concerning this clone itself: Other DNA sequences in the same sample also yield this CDR3. This chain uses TRBV19 with TRBJ1-2, with 8 bases aligning to TRBD1. V lost 3 bases to trimming and J lost 2 bases; unmatched junction nucleotides: 2. The CDR3 has 14 amino acids. CDR1 LNHDA and CDR2 SQIVND come from the germline V gene (reference sequence). The CDR3 is CASSIRTGNYGYTF. CDR3 nucleotide sequence: TGTGCCAGTAGTATCAGGACAGGGAACTATGGCTACACCTTC.

V usage is TRBV19 and J usage is TRBJ1-2, with TRBD1 matching over 7 bases. The CDR3 has 13 residues. Germline V gene sequence: CDR1 LNHDA, CDR2 SQIVND (reference sequence). V trimming: 6 bases; J trimming: 5 bases; junction bases outside the gene matches: 6. CDR3 sequence (DNA): TGTGCCAGTAGAGGACAGACAGGGTATGGCTACACCTTC. The encoded protein is CASRGQTGYGYTF.

The rearrangement links TRBV25-1 to TRBJ2-1, with a possible D match to TRBD2 (5 bases). V was pared by 2 bases and J by 2 bases, with 13 bases between. CDR3 size: 16 residues. From germline, CDR1 is MGHDK and CDR2 SYGVNS. The CDR3 sequence: CASSEQAAGPYNEQFF. For the CDR3, the DNA is TGTGCCAGCAGTGAACAGGCGGCGGGCCCCTACAATGAGCAGTTCTTC.

The V and J genes are TRBV11-2 and TRBJ1-2, with a weak D call TRBD1 (5 bases). Germline CDR1 and CDR2: SGHAT and FQNNGV. The CDR3 is 15 amino acids. Trimming took 4 bases from V and 4 from J, leaving 16 bases between them. This chain's CDR3 is CASSSQAAGPYGYTF. The DNA for the CDR3 is TGTGCCAGCAGCTCACAAGCGGCGGGACCCTATGGCTACACCTTC.

This chain joins TRBV29-1 and TRBJ2-3; weak D call: TRBD2 (6 bases). The CDR3 is 14 residues long. Per the germline V gene, CDR1 is SQVTM and CDR2 is ANQGSEA. Trimming cost V 5 bases and J 0 bases, with 12 bases left between them. CDR3 sequence (DNA): TGCAGCGTTCGGGGGAGCGATAGCACAGATACGCAGTATTTT. Protein: CSVRGSDSTDTQYF.

A word on this clone: This sample includes further DNA sequences coding for the same CDR3. The V call is TRBV7-3, the J call TRBJ2-3; D gene uncertain. Germline CDR1 is SGHTA and CDR2 is FQGTGA. V lost 5 bases and J 3 bases, leaving 9 bases between the germline ends. The CDR3 has 13 amino acids. CDR3 coding DNA: TGTGCCAGCAGCCCCTCAAGGACAGATACGCAGTATTTT. As protein: CASSPSRTDTQYF.